This TCR beta chain was recovered during a study of T cells in Graves' hyperthyroidism and ophthalmopathy. General study results and limits: The model predicted ophthalmopathy a median roughly six months before onset.

Uncontrolled infection, other autoimmune disease, pregnancy or lactation led to exclusion. Each diagnosis was grounded in clinical symptoms, serum thyroxine and TRAb, thyroid ultrasound, and orbital computed tomography. Drawn at first hyperthyroidism diagnosis, the blood sample preceded any ophthalmopathy symptoms. Worth noting for this clonotype: The antigen remains unidentified. One end of the junction varies from germline; a read error may be responsible.

Researchers took RNA transcripts and amplified the TCR beta CDR3 regions from them. The TCR CDR3 was amplified in a first-round RT-PCR using the HTBI primer set. In TCRdb, the multiplex PCR reads were re-called with MiXCR into one record per CDR3 protein. Here the sample spans 730,000 or so distinct CDR3 sequences, about 19% being singletons. The specimen was blood. This TCR came from a woman in her forties or fifties with Graves' hyperthyroidism that later progressed to Graves' ophthalmopathy.

CDR3 protein: CTSSRIGEPLHF. In DNA form, the CDR3 reads TGTACCAGCAGCCGTATAGGCGAACCCCTCCACTTT. The chain joins TRBV3-1 to TRBJ1-6, with unresolved D. The germline V gene has CDR1 LGHDT and CDR2 YNNKEL (reference sequence). The CDR3 is made up of 12 amino acids. The complete variable domain, with remaining parts taken from reference TRBV3-1 and TRBJ1-6, reads DTAVSQTPKYLVTQMGNDKSIKCEQNLGHDTMYWYKQDSKKFLKIMFSYNNKELIINETVPNRFSPKSPDKAHLNLHINSLELGDSAVYFCTSSRIGEPLHFGNGTRLTVT.